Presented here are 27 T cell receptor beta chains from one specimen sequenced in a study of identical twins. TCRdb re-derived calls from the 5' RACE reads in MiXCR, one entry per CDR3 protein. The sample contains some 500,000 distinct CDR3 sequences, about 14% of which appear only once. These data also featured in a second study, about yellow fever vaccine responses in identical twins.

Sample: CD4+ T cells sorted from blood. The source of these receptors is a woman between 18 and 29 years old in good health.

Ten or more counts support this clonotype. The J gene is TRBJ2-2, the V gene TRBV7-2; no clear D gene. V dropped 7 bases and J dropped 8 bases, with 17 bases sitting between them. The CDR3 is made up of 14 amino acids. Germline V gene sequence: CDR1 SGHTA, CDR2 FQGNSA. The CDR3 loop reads CASNPSRGTGELFF. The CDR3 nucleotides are TGTGCCAGCAATCCGTCGAGAGGTACAGGGGAGCTGTTTTTT.

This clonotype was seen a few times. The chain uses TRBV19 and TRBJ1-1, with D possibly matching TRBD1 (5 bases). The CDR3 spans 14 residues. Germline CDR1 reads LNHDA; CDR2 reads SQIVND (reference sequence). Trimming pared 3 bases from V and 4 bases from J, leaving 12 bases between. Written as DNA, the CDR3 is TGTGCCAGTAGTATCGAGGGGTTAGGCACTGAAGCTTTCTTT. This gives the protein CASSIEGLGTEAFF.

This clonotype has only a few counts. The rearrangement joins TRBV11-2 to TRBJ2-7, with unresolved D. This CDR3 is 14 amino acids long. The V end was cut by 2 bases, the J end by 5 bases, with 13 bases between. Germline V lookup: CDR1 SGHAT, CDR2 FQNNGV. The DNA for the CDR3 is TGTGCCAGCAGCTTAAGTTCACTTTCCAACGAGCAGTACTTC. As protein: CASSLSSLSNEQYF. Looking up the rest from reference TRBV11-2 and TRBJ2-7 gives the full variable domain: EAGVAQSPRYKIIEKRQSVAFWCNPISGHATLYWYQQILGQGPKLLIQFQNNGVVDDSQLPKDRFSAERLKGVDSTLKIQPAKLEDSAVYLCASSLSSLSNEQYFGPGTRLTVT.

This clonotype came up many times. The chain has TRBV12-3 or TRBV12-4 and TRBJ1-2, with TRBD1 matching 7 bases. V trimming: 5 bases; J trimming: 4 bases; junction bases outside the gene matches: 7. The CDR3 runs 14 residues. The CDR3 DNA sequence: TGTGCCAGCAGTCAACAGGGGTTTAGCTATGGCTACACCTTC. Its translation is CASSQQGFSYGYTF.

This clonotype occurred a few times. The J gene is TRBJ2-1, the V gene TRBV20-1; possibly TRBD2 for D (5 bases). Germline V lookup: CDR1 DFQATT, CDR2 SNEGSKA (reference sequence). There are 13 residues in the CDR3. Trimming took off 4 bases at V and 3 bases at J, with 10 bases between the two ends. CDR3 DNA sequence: TGCAGTGCTAAGGCGGGTCTCTACAATGAGCAGTTCTTC. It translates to CSAKAGLYNEQFF.

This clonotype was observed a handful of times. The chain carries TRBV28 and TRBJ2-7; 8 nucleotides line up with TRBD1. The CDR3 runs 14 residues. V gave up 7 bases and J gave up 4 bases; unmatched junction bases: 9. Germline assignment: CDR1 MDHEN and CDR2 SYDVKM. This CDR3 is CASMDREGGYEQYF. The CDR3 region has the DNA TGTGCCAGCATGGACAGGGAAGGGGGTTACGAGCAGTACTTC.

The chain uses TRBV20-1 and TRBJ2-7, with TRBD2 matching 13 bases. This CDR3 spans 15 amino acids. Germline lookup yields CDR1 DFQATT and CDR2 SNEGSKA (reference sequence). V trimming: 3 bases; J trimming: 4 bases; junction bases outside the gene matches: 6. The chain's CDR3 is CSASVGLAGAYEQYF. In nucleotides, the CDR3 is TGCAGTGCTAGTGTCGGACTAGCGGGAGCTTACGAGCAGTACTTC.

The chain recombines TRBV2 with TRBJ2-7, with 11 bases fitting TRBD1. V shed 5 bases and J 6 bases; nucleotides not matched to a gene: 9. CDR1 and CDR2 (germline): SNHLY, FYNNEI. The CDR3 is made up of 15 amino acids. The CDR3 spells CASSTRGQGALEQYF. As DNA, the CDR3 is TGTGCCAGCAGTACCCGAGGACAGGGGGCCCTCGAGCAGTACTTC.

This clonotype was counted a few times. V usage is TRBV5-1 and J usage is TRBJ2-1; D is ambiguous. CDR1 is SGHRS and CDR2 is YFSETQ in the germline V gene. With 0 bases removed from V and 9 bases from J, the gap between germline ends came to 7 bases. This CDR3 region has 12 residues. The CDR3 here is CASSLGWGEQFF. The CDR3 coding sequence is TGCGCCAGCAGCTTGGGATGGGGTGAGCAGTTCTTC.

The CDR3 reads CASAKLLAKNIQYF. The CDR3, as DNA: TGTGCCAGCGCTAAGCTACTCGCCAAAAACATTCAGTACTTC. This chain joins TRBV5-8 and TRBJ2-4; unclear D gene. Germline CDR1 and CDR2: SGHTS and YDEGEE. V was cut by 7 bases and J by 1 base, with 12 bases left in between. The CDR3 covers 14 residues.

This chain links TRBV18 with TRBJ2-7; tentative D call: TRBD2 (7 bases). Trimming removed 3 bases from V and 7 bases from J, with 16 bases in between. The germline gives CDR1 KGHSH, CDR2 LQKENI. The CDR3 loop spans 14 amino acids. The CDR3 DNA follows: TGTGCCAGCTCACCGGCGGGGGCTCAAGGGGAGCAGTACTTC. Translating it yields CASSPAGAQGEQYF.

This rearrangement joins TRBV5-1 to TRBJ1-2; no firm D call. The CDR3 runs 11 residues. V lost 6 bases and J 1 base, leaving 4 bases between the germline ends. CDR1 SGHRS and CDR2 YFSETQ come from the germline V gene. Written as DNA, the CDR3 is TGCGCCAGCACAGATAACTATGGCTACACCTTC. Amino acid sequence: CASTDNYGYTF.

CDR3: CAWSSTGELFF. As DNA, the CDR3 is TGTGCCTGGAGTTCCACCGGGGAGCTGTTTTTT. This sequence joins TRBV30 and TRBJ2-2; no definite D call. Germline V CDR1 and CDR2: GTSNPN, SVGIG (reference sequence). The V and J ends lost 2 bases and 4 bases respectively, with 2 bases between them. The CDR3 consists of 11 residues.

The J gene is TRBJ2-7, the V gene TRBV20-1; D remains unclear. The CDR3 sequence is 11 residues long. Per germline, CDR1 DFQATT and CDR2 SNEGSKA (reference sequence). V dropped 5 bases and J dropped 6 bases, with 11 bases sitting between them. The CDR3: CSAFDSVEQYF. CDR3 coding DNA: TGCAGTGCTTTCGACTCTGTCGAGCAGTACTTC.

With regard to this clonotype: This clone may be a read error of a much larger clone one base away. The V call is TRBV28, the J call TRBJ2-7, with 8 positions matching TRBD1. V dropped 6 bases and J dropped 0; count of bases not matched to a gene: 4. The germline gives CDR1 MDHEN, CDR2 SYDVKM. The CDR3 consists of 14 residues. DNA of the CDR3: TGTGCCAGCAGGCGGGACAGGCGCTCCTACGAGCAGTACTTC. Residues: CASRRDRRSYEQYF.

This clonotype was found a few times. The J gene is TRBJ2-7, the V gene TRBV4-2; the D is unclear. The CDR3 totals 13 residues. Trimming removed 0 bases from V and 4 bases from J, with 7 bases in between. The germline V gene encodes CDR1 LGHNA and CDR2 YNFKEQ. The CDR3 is CASSQDERYEQYF. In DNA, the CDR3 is TGTGCCAGCAGCCAAGATGAGCGTTACGAGCAGTACTTC.

CDR3 sequence: CASSSDTQNYGYTF. CDR3 DNA sequence: TGTGCCAGCAGCTCCGACACTCAGAACTATGGCTACACCTTC. The rearrangement uses TRBV7-6 and TRBJ1-2; D is unclear. The V end lost 4 bases, the J end lost 2 bases, and 11 bases lay between the germline ends. The CDR3 length is 14 residues. Germline loops: CDR1 SGHVS, CDR2 FNYEAQ.

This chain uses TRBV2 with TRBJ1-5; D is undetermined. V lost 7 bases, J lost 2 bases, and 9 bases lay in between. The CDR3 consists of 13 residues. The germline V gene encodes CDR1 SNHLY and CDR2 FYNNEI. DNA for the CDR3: TGTGCCAGCATGCAGGAAGGCAATCAGCCCCAGCATTTT. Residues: CASMQEGNQPQHF. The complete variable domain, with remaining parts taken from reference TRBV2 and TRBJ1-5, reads EPEVTQTPSHQVTQMGQEVILRCVPISNHLYFYWYRQILGQKVEFLVSFYNNEISEKSEIFDDQFSVERPDGSNFTLKIRSTKLEDSAMYFCASMQEGNQPQHFGDGTRLSIL.

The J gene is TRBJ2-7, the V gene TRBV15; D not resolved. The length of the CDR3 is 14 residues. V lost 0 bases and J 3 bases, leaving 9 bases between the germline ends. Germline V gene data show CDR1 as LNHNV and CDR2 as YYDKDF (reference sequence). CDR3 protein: CATSRELGVYEQYF. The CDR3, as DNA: TGTGCCACCAGCAGAGAGCTCGGAGTCTACGAGCAGTACTTC. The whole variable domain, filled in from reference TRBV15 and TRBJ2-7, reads DAMVIQNPRYQVTQFGKPVTLSCSQTLNHNVMYWYQQKSSQAPKLLFHYYDKDFNNEADTPDNFQSRRPNTSFCFLDIRSPGLGDTAMYLCATSRELGVYEQYFGPGTRLTVT.

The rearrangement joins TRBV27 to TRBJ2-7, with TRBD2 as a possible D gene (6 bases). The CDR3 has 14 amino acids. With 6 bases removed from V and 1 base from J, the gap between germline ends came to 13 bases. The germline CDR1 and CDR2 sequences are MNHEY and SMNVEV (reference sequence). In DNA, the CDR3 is TGTGCCAGCAGGGGGTTAGCGGAATCCTACGAGCAGTACTTC. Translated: CASRGLAESYEQYF.

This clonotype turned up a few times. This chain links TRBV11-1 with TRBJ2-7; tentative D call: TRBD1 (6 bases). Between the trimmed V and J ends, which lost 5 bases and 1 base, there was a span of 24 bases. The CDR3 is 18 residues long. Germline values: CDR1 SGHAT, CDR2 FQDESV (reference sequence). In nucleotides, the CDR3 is TGTGCCAGCAGCCCAGCTCGCGTAAGGACAGCGTATTCCTACGAGCAGTACTTC. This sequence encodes CASSPARVRTAYSYEQYF.

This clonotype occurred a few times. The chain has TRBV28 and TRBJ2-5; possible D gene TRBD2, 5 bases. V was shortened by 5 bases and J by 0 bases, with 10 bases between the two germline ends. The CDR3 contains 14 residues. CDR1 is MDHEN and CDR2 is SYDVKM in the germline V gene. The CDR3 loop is CASSSPGYQETQYF. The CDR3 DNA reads TGTGCCAGCAGTAGCCCGGGGTACCAAGAGACCCAGTACTTC.

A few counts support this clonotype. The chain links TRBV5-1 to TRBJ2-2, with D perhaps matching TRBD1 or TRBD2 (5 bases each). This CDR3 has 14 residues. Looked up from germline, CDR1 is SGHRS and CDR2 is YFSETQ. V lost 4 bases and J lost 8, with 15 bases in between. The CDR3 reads CASSLEGPPGELFF. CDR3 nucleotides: TGCGCCAGCAGCCTAGAGGGGCCCCCGGGGGAGCTGTTTTTT.

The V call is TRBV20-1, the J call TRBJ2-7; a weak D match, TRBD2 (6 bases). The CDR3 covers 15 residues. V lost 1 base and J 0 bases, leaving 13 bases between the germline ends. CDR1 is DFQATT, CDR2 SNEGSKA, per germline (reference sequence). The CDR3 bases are TGCAGTGCTAGAGTTGCGGGAATGAGCTCCTACGAGCAGTACTTC. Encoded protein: CSARVAGMSSYEQYF.

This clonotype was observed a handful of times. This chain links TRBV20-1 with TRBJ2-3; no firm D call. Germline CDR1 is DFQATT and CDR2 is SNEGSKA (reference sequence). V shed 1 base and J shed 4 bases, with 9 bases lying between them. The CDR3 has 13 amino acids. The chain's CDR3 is CSARGYLADTQYF. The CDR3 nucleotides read TGCAGTGCTAGAGGTTATTTAGCAGATACGCAGTATTTT.

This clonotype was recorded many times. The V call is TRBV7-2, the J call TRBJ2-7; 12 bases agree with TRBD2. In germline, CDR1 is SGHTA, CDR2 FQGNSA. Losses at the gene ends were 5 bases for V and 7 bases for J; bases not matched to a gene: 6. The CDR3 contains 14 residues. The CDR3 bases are TGTGCCAGCAGCCCGCTAGCGGGGGGGTGGGAGCAGTACTTC. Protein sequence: CASSPLAGGWEQYF.

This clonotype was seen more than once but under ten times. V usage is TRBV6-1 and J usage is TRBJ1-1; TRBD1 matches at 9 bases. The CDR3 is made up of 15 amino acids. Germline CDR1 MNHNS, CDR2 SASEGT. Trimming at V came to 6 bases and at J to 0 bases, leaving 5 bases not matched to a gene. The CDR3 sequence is CASRKTGGMNTEAFF. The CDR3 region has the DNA TGTGCCAGCAGGAAAACAGGGGGCATGAACACTGAAGCTTTCTTT.